The 20 T cell receptor beta chains listed next were all sequenced from one sample in a study of post-analysis software for immune sequencing data. The TCR beta cDNA libraries carried unique molecular identifiers. TCRdb independently ran MiXCR on the PCR reads; one entry per CDR3 protein. The table shows under 200,000 distinct CDR3 sequences, with roughly 28% occurring only once. The antigens of these receptors remain unknown. Study-wide results and limits: Patients used five TRBV segments, including TRBV5-6, TRBV5-1 and TRBV20-1, more often than controls.

The specimen sequenced was blood. Receptor source: a girl aged 2-17 years with multiple sclerosis.

This clonotype was detected a few times. This sequence joins TRBV14 and TRBJ1-3; D remains unclear. Between the trimmed V and J ends, which lost 4 bases and 1 base, there was a span of 5 bases. CDR1 and CDR2 (germline): SGHDN, FVKESK. This CDR3 has 13 residues. CDR3 protein: CASSLPSGNTIYF. The CDR3 DNA is TGTGCCAGCAGCCTACCGTCTGGAAACACCATATATTTT.

The CDR3: CSAPGGTLLEQYF. The CDR3 nucleotides read TGCAGTGCCCCCGGGGGGACACTCCTCGAGCAGTACTTC. The J gene is TRBJ2-7, the V gene TRBV20-1; maybe TRBD2 (7 bases). The CDR3 covers 13 residues. Per the germline V gene, CDR1 is DFQATT and CDR2 is SNEGSKA (reference sequence). Deletions cut 6 bases from V and 6 bases from J, with 18 bases between.

This clonotype was counted a few times. This chain connects TRBV20-1 to TRBJ2-1; 12 nucleotides agree with TRBD2. V lost 0 bases, J lost 4 bases, and 4 bases stayed unmatched. The CDR3 spans 16 residues. Germline V gene data show CDR1 as DFQATT and CDR2 as SNEGSKA (reference sequence). The CDR3 spells CSARDQLAGGYNEQFF. CDR3 nucleotide sequence: TGCAGTGCTAGAGATCAACTAGCGGGAGGATACAATGAGCAGTTCTTC.

This chain joins TRBV19 and TRBJ2-7; D unclear. The CDR3 contains 15 residues. CDR1 LNHDA and CDR2 SQIVND come from the germline V gene (reference sequence). V lost 2 bases, J lost 2 bases, and 13 bases lay in between. The CDR3 bases are TGTGCCAGTAGTATAATCTCTAGAAGAACCTACGAGCAGTACTTC. Amino acid sequence: CASSIISRRTYEQYF. Drawing the rest from reference TRBV19 and TRBJ2-7, the complete variable domain is DGGITQSPKYLFRKEGQNVTLSCEQNLNHDAMYWYRQDPGQGLRLIYYSQIVNDFQKGDIAEGYSVSREKKESFPLTVTSAQKNPTAFYLCASSIISRRTYEQYFGPGTRLTVT.

This clonotype was recorded at least ten times. The chain joins TRBV12-3 or TRBV12-4 to TRBJ1-1; D gene uncertain. CDR3 size: 13 residues. V shed 5 bases and J shed 2 bases, with 9 bases lying between them. The CDR3 spells CASSVGSNTEAFF. CDR3 DNA: TGTGCCAGCAGTGTGGGCTCCAACACTGAAGCTTTCTTT.

The V and J genes are TRBV20-1 and TRBJ2-3; TRBD2 might be the D (5 bases). The germline V and J ends were trimmed by 3 bases and 5 bases, with 9 bases remaining between them. There are 12 residues in the CDR3. The germline V gene has CDR1 DFQATT and CDR2 SNEGSKA (reference sequence). CDR3 amino acids: CSARSGLDTQYF. CDR3 nucleotides: TGCAGTGCTAGGTCGGGGTTAGATACGCAGTATTTT.

This chain connects TRBV12-3 or TRBV12-4 to TRBJ1-1; D call uncertain. This CDR3 comprises 13 residues. V lost 3 bases and J lost 0, with 5 bases in between. The CDR3 sequence: CASSFELNTEAFF. The CDR3 DNA follows: TGTGCCAGCAGTTTTGAACTGAACACTGAAGCTTTCTTT.

The genes are TRBV29-1 and TRBJ2-1; D is uncertain. The germline CDR1 and CDR2 sequences are SQVTM and ANQGSEA. Between the trimmed V and J ends, which lost 6 bases and 4 bases, there was a span of 13 bases. This CDR3 is built from 13 residues. This chain's CDR3 is CSVSHLLYNEQFF. CDR3 DNA sequence: TGCAGCGTCTCACACCTGCTATACAATGAGCAGTTCTTC.

This chain joins TRBV6-5 and TRBJ1-1, with unresolved D. The CDR3 sequence is 16 residues long. Germline V gene lookup returns CDR1 MNHEY and CDR2 SVGAGI. Trimming removed 5 bases at V and 2 bases at J, with 18 bases between. The CDR3 bases are TGTGCCAGCAGTGTGCTTTCGAACCCATTCAACACTGAAGCTTTCTTT. Translating gives CASSVLSNPFNTEAFF.

In regard to this clonotype: A junction end diverges from the germline sequence, so it may reflect a read error. CDR3 amino acids: CASSEAIRAGANVRTF. In DNA form, the CDR3 reads TGTGCCAGCAGTGAAGCGATCAGGGCTGGGGCCAACGTCCGGACTTTC. This chain links TRBV2 with TRBJ2-6; tentative D call: TRBD1 (5 bases). Germline V CDR1 and CDR2: SNHLY, FYNNEI. The CDR3 is 16 amino acids. Full variable domain (rest looked up from reference TRBV2 and TRBJ2-6): EPEVTQTPSHQVTQMGQEVILRCVPISNHLYFYWYRQILGQKVEFLVSFYNNEISEKSEIFDDQFSVERPDGSNFTLKIRSTKLEDSAMYFCASSEAIRAGANVRTFGAGSRLTVL.

A few counts support this clonotype. The chain combines TRBV4-2 with TRBJ2-6; D is undetermined. The V gene lost 0 bases and the J gene lost 1 base, with 10 bases spanning the gap. CDR1 is LGHNA, CDR2 YNFKEQ, per germline. This CDR3 spans 17 amino acids. The CDR3 is CASSQELASSGANVLTF. As DNA, the CDR3 is TGTGCCAGCAGCCAAGAATTAGCAAGTTCTGGGGCCAACGTCCTGACTTTC.

The sample holds many counts of this clonotype. CDR3 DNA: TGTGCCAGCTCACCAGTTTCGGGGTACGAGCAGTACTTC. It specifies CASSPVSGYEQYF. The chain uses TRBV18 and TRBJ2-7, with D perhaps matching TRBD2 (5 bases). The germline CDR1 and CDR2 sequences are KGHSH and LQKENI. This CDR3 spans 13 amino acids. V was shortened by 2 bases and J by 4 bases, with 9 bases between the two germline ends. The full variable domain, rest sourced from reference TRBV18 and TRBJ2-7, is NAGVMQNPRHLVRRRGQEARLRCSPMKGHSHVYWYRQLPEEGLKFMVYLQKENIIDESGMPKERFSAEFPKEGPSILRIQQVVRGDSAAYFCASSPVSGYEQYFGPGTRLTVT.

This clonotype was counted ten times or more. The CDR3 spells CASSQAPTGQGYEQYF. The CDR3 DNA reads as TGCGCCAGCAGCCAAGCACCCACTGGACAGGGCTACGAGCAGTACTTC. This rearrangement joins TRBV4-1 to TRBJ2-7; the match to TRBD1 covers 8 bases. Germline CDR1 MGHRA, CDR2 YSYEKL. The CDR3 consists of 16 residues. V lost 1 base to trimming and J lost 3 bases; unmatched junction nucleotides: 8.

This clonotype showed up just a few times. V is TRBV11-2 and J is TRBJ1-6, with 7 positions matching TRBD1. From germline, CDR1 is SGHAT and CDR2 FQNNGV. V shed 4 bases and J 9 bases; nucleotides not matched to a gene: 9. The CDR3 consists of 15 residues. The CDR3 region is CASSSMGQMSSPLHF. CDR3 in DNA: TGTGCCAGCAGCTCTATGGGACAGATGAGTTCACCCCTCCACTTT. Full variable domain (missing parts from reference TRBV11-2 and TRBJ1-6): EAGVAQSPRYKIIEKRQSVAFWCNPISGHATLYWYQQILGQGPKLLIQFQNNGVVDDSQLPKDRFSAERLKGVDSTLKIQPAKLEDSAVYLCASSSMGQMSSPLHFGNGTRLTVT.

In this sample, this clonotype turned up many times. The gene calls are TRBV10-3 and TRBJ2-7, with D perhaps matching TRBD2 (5 bases). The germline V gene has CDR1 ENHRY and CDR2 SYGVKD. CDR3 length: 14 amino acids. V gave up 0 bases and J gave up 11 bases, with 17 bases separating them. DNA for the CDR3: TGTGCCATCAGTGAGTCTAACTCCGGGGTGGTGGAGTACTTC. Residues: CAISESNSGVVEYF.

The chain has TRBV12-3 or TRBV12-4 and TRBJ2-7, with 8 bases lining up with TRBD1. V shed 4 bases and J 0 bases; nucleotides not matched to a gene: 5. The CDR3 has 15 residues. The CDR3 protein is CASSSTGGISYEQYF. CDR3 nucleotide sequence: TGTGCCAGCAGTTCCACAGGGGGTATCTCCTACGAGCAGTACTTC.

V usage is TRBV6-1 and J usage is TRBJ2-2; unclear D gene. CDR3 length: 13 amino acids. Trimming cost V 5 bases and J 5 bases, with 9 bases left between them. Germline V gives CDR1 MNHNS, CDR2 SASEGT. CDR3 loop: CASSLRRTGELFF. CDR3 bases: TGTGCCAGCAGTCTCCGTCGGACCGGGGAGCTGTTTTTT.

Turning to this clonotype: A much larger clone differs by one base, so this may be a read error. The chain links TRBV5-1 to TRBJ2-3, with D perhaps TRBD2 (6 bases). Trimming stripped 3 bases from V and 3 bases from J, with 14 bases between. The CDR3 runs 15 residues. Germline V gene lookup returns CDR1 SGHRS and CDR2 YFSETQ. CDR3 protein: CASSSEGRPTDTQYF. As DNA, the CDR3 is TGCGCCAGCAGCTCGGAGGGCAGGCCTACAGATACGCAGTATTTT.

In this sample, this clonotype turned up a few times. The rearrangement joins TRBV20-1 to TRBJ1-5; 7 positions agree with TRBD1. Germline CDR1 and CDR2: DFQATT and SNEGSKA (reference sequence). V was pared by 6 bases and J by 4 bases, with 9 bases of the junction left unmatched. The CDR3 is made up of 14 amino acids. CDR3 amino acids: CSAEPAGGNQPQHF. Written as DNA, the CDR3 is TGCAGTGCCGAGCCGGCAGGGGGTAATCAGCCCCAGCATTTT.

This clonotype was counted many times. The chain employs TRBV29-1 and TRBJ2-7, with TRBD2 matching 10 bases. CDR1 is SQVTM and CDR2 is ANQGSEA in the germline V gene. This CDR3 region has 12 residues. Trimming at V came to 7 bases and at J to 3 bases, leaving 3 bases not matched to a gene. CDR3 coding DNA: TGCAGCGCCCGGACTAGCGGCTACGAGCAGTACTTC. Protein: CSARTSGYEQYF.